This entry features one T cell receptor beta chain sequence. The antigen this receptor binds is unknown. It has no much larger one-base neighbor in the sample; base qualities were not kept. Collaborating institutions collected whole blood in K2EDTA tubes following their own protocols. For TCRbeta analysis, collaborators shipped samples as frozen whole blood, isolated PBMCs, or DNA extracted from either of those sample types. Including cysteine and phenylalanine, the CDR3 has 16 amino acids. The DNA shown is the 48-base CDR3, in frame from base 1. The V end loses 5 bases and the J end loses 3 bases, and a stretch of 20 bases separates them. For CDR1 and CDR2, the germline V gene (reference sequence) lists SEHNR and FQNEAQ. TCRbeta CDR3 regions were amplified from genomic DNA by means of the immunoSEQ Assay, a bias-controlled multiplex PCR. The study's own analysis went as follows. The number of nucleated cells in each sample was estimated from the amplification of reference gene primers within the assay. To quantify the absolute abundance of each unique TCRbeta CDR3 rearrangement, sequence reads were collapsed and filtered. Productive Simpson clonality was computed per sample as the square root of Simpson's diversity index over productive rearrangements. TCRdb stores this immuneACCESS table with in-frame sequences only. Part of the clones is absent; in the studies checked, under half of the shortfall reflects unresolved V genes, and no reason is known for the rest. Clonal size and the V and J genes are those of that table, whereas D and trimming came from the DNA. For this sample the table gives more than 150,000 clones, of which around 77% were detected only once. The ten largest clones represent 17% of the sample.

This sample stems from a study of blood T cell repertoires in COVID-19 (dated by TCRdb to between 2020 and 2021). Concerning the study at large: Samples covering the acute and convalescent phases of COVID-19 were provided by collaborators in the United States, Italy and Spain. The material from the prospective study consisted of cDNA or gDNA derived from T cells, B-cell-depleted T cells, or PBMCs. The dataset comprised deeply sampled blood TCRbeta repertoires from subjects exposed to, actively infected with, or recovered from COVID-19. The repertoires were released in a freely available public database meant as a resource for research on the immune response to SARS-CoV-2. Samples were obtained from the ongoing ImmuneRACE study (first 160 participants) and from 1,254 subjects provided by 6 global collaborators. Nearly every sample came with metadata listing a de-identified subject ID, COVID-19 status, age in years and sex. Where HLA class I and class II types were available, the types were taken from metadata supplied by the sample provider, not from assay-based typing. Findings and caveats that apply to the study as a whole: Clinical and demographic metadata were provided uncurated, with the amount varying by source and participant.

The receptor was derived from a man aged 55-75 years with active or convalescent COVID-19. Sequenced input: peripheral blood. The chain was built from TRBV7-9 and TRBJ2-7; 5 matching bases give a weak D call of TRBD1. The CDR3 region: CASSLTGAGNFYEQYF. The DNA is TGTGCCAGCAGCCTAACTGGGGCAGGGAATTTCTACGAGCAGTACTTC. The entire variable domain, with the stretches around the CDR3 drawn from the reference TRBV7-9 and TRBJ2-7 proteins, is DTGVSQNPRHKITKRGQNVTFRCDPISEHNRLYWYRQTLGQGPEFLTYFQNEAQLEKSRLLSDRFSAERPKGSFSTLEIQRTEQGDSAMYLCASSLTGAGNFYEQYFGPGTRLTVT.